One sample yielded the 14 T cell receptor beta chains listed below, sequenced in a study of T cell changes during pregnancy in multiple sclerosis. Clones were sequenced by immunoSEQ multiplex PCR, and TCRdb holds only the in-frame ones, with some missing. The sample carries about 76,000 clones, roughly 92% recorded once. Sequenced here: peripheral blood, sampled after pregnancy. These receptors came from a female donor in good health, enrolled as a control in a pregnancy study.

This clone was counted once. The chain has TRBV6-6 and TRBJ1-2, with 10 bases matching TRBD1. The germline V gene has CDR1 MNHNY and CDR2 SVGAGI (reference sequence). This CDR3 is built from 16 residues. V gave up 0 bases and J gave up 3 bases; unmatched junction bases: 4. The CDR3 is CASSYSTGTGDYGYTF. As DNA, the CDR3 is TGTGCCAGCAGTTACTCGACTGGGACAGGGGACTATGGCTACACCTTC.

The chain recombines TRBV28 with TRBJ2-7; TRBD1 agrees at 7 bases. CDR3 size: 14 residues. In germline, CDR1 is MDHEN, CDR2 SYDVKM. J lost 7 bases, V lost 6 bases, and 12 bases had no gene match. The CDR3 sequence is CASRTPGQTGEQYF. In nucleotides, the CDR3 is TGTGCCAGCAGAACCCCGGGACAGACGGGTGAGCAGTACTTC.

V gene TRBV28 combines with J gene TRBJ1-2; D is perhaps TRBD1 (6 bases). Trimming cost V 6 bases and J 6 bases, with 14 bases left between them. The CDR3 is made up of 13 amino acids. CDR1 and CDR2 (germline): MDHEN, SYDVKM. The CDR3 DNA sequence: TGTGCCAGCAGATCGGGACATGGTAATGGCTACACCTTC. Translation gives CASRSGHGNGYTF.

The gene calls are TRBV10-2 and TRBJ2-7; D is perhaps TRBD2 (5 bases). V gave up 5 bases and J gave up 4 bases, with 15 bases separating them. The V gene's germline CDR1 is WSHSY and CDR2 SAAADI. CDR3 length equals 14 residues. As DNA, the CDR3 is TGCGCCAGCAGTCGAGAGGGCGGACTTTACGAGCAGTACTTC. It is translated as CASSREGGLYEQYF.

The gene calls are TRBV13 and TRBJ1-4, with TRBD1 identical over 7 bases. The germline CDR1 and CDR2 sequences are PRHDT and FYEKMQ (reference sequence). CDR3 length: 13 residues. V shed 9 bases, J shed 5 bases, and the junction held 6 bases outside the gene matches. The chain's CDR3 is CASRDRSNEKLFF. The CDR3 region has the DNA TGTGCCAGTAGGGACAGATCCAATGAAAAACTGTTTTTT.

This clone appeared once. The chain uses TRBV18 and TRBJ2-7; D unresolved. Trimming took off 3 bases at V and 0 bases at J, with 9 bases between the two ends. The V gene's germline CDR1 is KGHSH and CDR2 LQKENI. The CDR3 is made up of 14 amino acids. The CDR3 bases are TGTGCCAGCTCACCGTCTCAGGCCTCCTACGAGCAGTACTTC. Its translation: CASSPSQASYEQYF. Looking up the rest from reference TRBV18 and TRBJ2-7 gives the full variable domain: NAGVMQNPRHLVRRRGQEARLRCSPMKGHSHVYWYRQLPEEGLKFMVYLQKENIIDESGMPKERFSAEFPKEGPSILRIQQVVRGDSAAYFCASSPSQASYEQYFGPGTRLTVT.

The chain combines TRBV7-9 with TRBJ2-7; TRBD2 matches 11 bases. This CDR3 has 16 residues. Germline V gives CDR1 SEHNR, CDR2 FQNEAQ (reference sequence). After removal of 4 bases from V and 1 base from J, the junction contained 6 bases not matched to a gene. The CDR3 sequence is CASSSTSGASSYEQYF. The CDR3 region has the DNA TGTGCCAGCAGCTCGACTAGCGGGGCCAGTTCCTACGAGCAGTACTTC. Full variable domain (remainder filled in from reference TRBV7-9 and TRBJ2-7): DTGVSQNPRHKITKRGQNVTFRCDPISEHNRLYWYRQTLGQGPEFLTYFQNEAQLEKSRLLSDRFSAERPKGSFSTLEIQRTEQGDSAMYLCASSSTSGASSYEQYFGPGTRLTVT.

This clone has only a few counts. This sequence joins TRBV2 and TRBJ2-7; a possible D gene is TRBD2 (5 bases). Trimming pared 3 bases from V and 11 bases from J, leaving 20 bases between. This CDR3 spans 14 amino acids. The V gene's germline CDR1 is SNHLY and CDR2 FYNNEI. The CDR3 DNA follows: TGTGCCAGCAGTGAGGGGAGTAGTGATCTGACCAAGTACTTC. This encodes CASSEGSSDLTKYF. The full variable domain, completed using reference TRBV2 and TRBJ2-7, is EPEVTQTPSHQVTQMGQEVILRCVPISNHLYFYWYRQILGQKVEFLVSFYNNEISEKSEIFDDQFSVERPDGSNFTLKIRSTKLEDSAMYFCASSEGSSDLTKYFGPGTRLTVT.

The chain combines TRBV5-1 with TRBJ2-2; D possibly corresponds to TRBD2 (7 bases). V gave up 0 bases and J gave up 6 bases, with 15 bases separating them. This CDR3 region has 16 residues. From germline, CDR1 is SGHRS and CDR2 YFSETQ. This chain's CDR3 is CASSLDGGRYPGELFF. DNA for the CDR3: TGCGCCAGCAGCTTGGACGGGGGGCGGTATCCCGGGGAGCTGTTTTTT.

V gene TRBV4-1 combines with J gene TRBJ1-4; TRBD1 matches 10 bases. V lost 0 bases, J lost 7 bases, and 2 bases stayed unmatched. Germline V lookup: CDR1 MGHRA, CDR2 YSYEKL. The CDR3 length is 15 residues. In nucleotides, the CDR3 is TGCGCCAGCAGCCAAGATGGGACAGGGGTTGAAAAACTGTTTTTT. It specifies CASSQDGTGVEKLFF.

The chain uses TRBV6-1 and TRBJ2-7, with 8 bases matching TRBD2. With 7 bases clipped from V and 0 bases from J, the junction kept 5 bases outside the gene matches. Per germline, CDR1 MNHNS and CDR2 SASEGT. The CDR3 spans 14 residues. CDR3 sequence: CASNQRGSSYEQYF. In DNA form, the CDR3 reads TGTGCCAGCAATCAGCGGGGGAGCTCCTACGAGCAGTACTTC.

The rearrangement joins TRBV11-2 to TRBJ2-7; D perhaps matches TRBD2 (6 bases). CDR3 length: 13 residues. Looked up from germline, CDR1 is SGHAT and CDR2 is FQNNGV. Trimming removed 2 bases at V and 3 bases at J, with 8 bases between. CDR3 sequence (DNA): TGTGCCAGCAGCTTAAGTAGCGGCTACGAGCAGTACTTC. This translates into CASSLSSGYEQYF.

This chain uses TRBV27 with TRBJ1-4, with D uncertain. The CDR3 consists of 20 residues. V shed 3 bases and J shed 3 bases, with 26 bases lying between them. From germline, CDR1 is MNHEY and CDR2 SMNVEV (reference sequence). CDR3 nucleotides: TGTGCCAGCAGTTTGACTCGGATTACGGGATCCCGGTCCCCTAATGAAAAACTGTTTTTT. Translating gives CASSLTRITGSRSPNEKLFF.

This clone was counted a single time. The CDR3: CASSPGGTMGLDTQYF. CDR3 coding DNA: TGTGCCAGCTCACCGGGCGGGACTATGGGTTTGGATACGCAGTATTTT. The chain combines TRBV18 with TRBJ2-3; 7 bases are shared with TRBD2. The ends lost 3 bases at V and 6 bases at J; junction bases unmatched: 12. CDR1 and CDR2 from the germline V gene are KGHSH and LQKENI. The CDR3 consists of 16 residues.